This TCR beta chain was sequenced for a study of ipilimumab plus nivolumab after autologous stem cell transplantation. Sequenced by immunoSEQ multiplex PCR; TCRdb stores in-frame clones only, minus some. The sample gives 17,000 or so clones, more than 65% of which show up once; 9.5% to 13% is in the top ten. The length of the CDR3 is 16 residues. Germline CDR1 LGHNA, CDR2 YSLEER. Trimming left V 0 bases short and J 4 bases short, with 13 bases between. This clone is large in the sample. The rearrangement joins TRBV4-3 to TRBJ1-5, with D possibly matching TRBD1 (6 bases). This sequence was found in a male donor with diffuse large B-cell lymphoma. The specimen was PBMCs, collected in a trial of ipilimumab plus nivolumab as post-transplant consolidation. The CDR3 loop reads CASSQDYGGPNQPQHF. CDR3 DNA: TGCGCCAGCAGCCAAGATTACGGGGGCCCTAATCAGCCCCAGCATTTT.